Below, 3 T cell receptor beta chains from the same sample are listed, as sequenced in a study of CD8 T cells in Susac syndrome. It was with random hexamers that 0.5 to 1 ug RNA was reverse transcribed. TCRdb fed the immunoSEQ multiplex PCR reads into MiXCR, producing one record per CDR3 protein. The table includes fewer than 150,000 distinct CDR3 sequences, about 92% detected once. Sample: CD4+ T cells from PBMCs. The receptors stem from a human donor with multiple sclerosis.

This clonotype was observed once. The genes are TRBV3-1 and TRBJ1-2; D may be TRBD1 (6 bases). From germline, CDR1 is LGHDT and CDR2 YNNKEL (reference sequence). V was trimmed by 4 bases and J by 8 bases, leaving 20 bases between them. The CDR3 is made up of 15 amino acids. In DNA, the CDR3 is TGTGCCAGCAGCCTCGTATACTCCGGGACAAACGGCTACACCTTC. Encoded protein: CASSLVYSGTNGYTF.

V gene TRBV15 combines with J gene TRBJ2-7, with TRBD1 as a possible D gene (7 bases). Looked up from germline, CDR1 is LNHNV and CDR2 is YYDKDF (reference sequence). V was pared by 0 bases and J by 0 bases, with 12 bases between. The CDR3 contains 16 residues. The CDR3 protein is CATSRDSRGVSYEQYF. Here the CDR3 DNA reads TGTGCCACCAGCAGAGATAGCAGGGGGGTCTCCTACGAGCAGTACTTC.

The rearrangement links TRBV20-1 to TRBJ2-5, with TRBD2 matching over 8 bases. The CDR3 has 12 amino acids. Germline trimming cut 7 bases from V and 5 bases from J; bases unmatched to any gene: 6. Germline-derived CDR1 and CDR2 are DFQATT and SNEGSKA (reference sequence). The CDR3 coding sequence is TGCAGTGGGGTAGCGGGGTCTGAGACCCAGTACTTC. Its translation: CSGVAGSETQYF.